The clone carrying this T cell receptor beta chain was seen only a few times. Its antigen is undetermined. Germline V gene sequence: CDR1 SEHNR, CDR2 FQNEAQ (reference sequence). The CDR3 sequence is 14 residues long. V lost 5 bases to trimming and J lost 8 bases, with 16 bases between them. This record comes from a study of T cells after yellow fever vaccination. Broader study findings: Faster peaking, at day 5 versus 15, marked a secondary response that was weaker. Among primary-vaccination clones, most reappeared after the booster, at approximately 96% for CD4 and roughly 90% for CD8. Contaminants from the bulk population, in the form of abundant clonotypes, could be found in FACS-sorted repertoires.

5'RACE template switching produced TCR cDNA carrying a universal primer site and UMIs. One entry per CDR3 protein, called by TCRdb with MiXCR from the 5' RACE reads. This sample carries 200,000 to 300,000 distinct CDR3 sequences, less than 7.5% of them seen once, and the ten largest clones take more than 0.85%. The V gene is TRBV7-9, the J gene TRBJ2-1; no clear D gene. This TCR was recovered from a man aged 30 to 45 who received the YFV17D yellow fever vaccine. The sequencing here drew on CD4+ T cells sorted from PBMCs, taken on the day of the yellow fever booster vaccination. CDR3 amino acids: CASSLTSSSDEQFF. CDR3 DNA sequence: TGTGCCAGCAGCCTAACGTCGTCTTCTGATGAGCAGTTCTTC.